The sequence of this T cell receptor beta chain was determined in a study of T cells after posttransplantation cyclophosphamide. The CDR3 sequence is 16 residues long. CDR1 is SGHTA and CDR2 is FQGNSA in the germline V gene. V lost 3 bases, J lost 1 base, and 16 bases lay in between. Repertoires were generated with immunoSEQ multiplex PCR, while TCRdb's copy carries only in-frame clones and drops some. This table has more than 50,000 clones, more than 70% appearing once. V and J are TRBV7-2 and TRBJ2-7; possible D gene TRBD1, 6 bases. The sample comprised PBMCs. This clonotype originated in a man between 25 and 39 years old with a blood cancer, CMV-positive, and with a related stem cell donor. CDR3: CASSLPRDILSYEQYF. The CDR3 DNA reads TGTGCCAGCAGCTTGCCTCGGGACATTCTGTCCTACGAGCAGTACTTC.